Listed below are T cell receptor beta chains from one sample, sequenced in a study of regulatory T cells in long-lasting Graves disease. TCRdb re-analysed the multiplex PCR reads in MiXCR, keeping a single row per CDR3 protein. The repertoire consists of around 450,000 distinct CDR3 sequences, with 20% to 25% occurring once and the leading ten covering roughly 7.7%. The specimen comprised peripheral blood mononuclear cells (PBMCs), sampled when the disease was refractory, from a patient treated with antithyroid drugs. The receptor source for this set is a female donor with Graves disease. Both conserved end residues are part of each CDR3. A D gene is named only where the DNA matches it firmly. Where a row states a size, it is once, few, many or the class of an expanded clone; other rows omit it.

d_call,clone_size,j_call,v_call,cdr3_aa,cdr3_nt
.,.,TRBJ1-5,TRBV4-1,CASSREWPDSNQPQHF,TGCGCCAGCAGCCGAGAATGGCCGGACAGCAATCAGCCCCAGCATTTT
TRBD1,many,TRBJ1-5,TRBV28,CASSQQGFGNQPQHF,TGTGCCAGCAGTCAACAGGGGTTTGGCAATCAGCCCCAGCATTTT
TRBD1,few,TRBJ2-7,TRBV4-1,CASSQVTGTGGEQYF,TGCGCCAGCAGCCAAGTGACCGGGACAGGGGGCGAGCAGTACTTC
TRBD2,few,TRBJ2-7,TRBV5-8,CASSPRLAGGSYF,TGTGCCAGCAGCCCACGGCTAGCGGGGGGTTCTTACTTC
.,many,TRBJ2-5,TRBV6-1,CASRSRRGPVSGEAQYF,TGTGCCAGCAGGTCTCGCAGGGGACCTGTATCAGGGGAGGCCCAGTACTTC
.,few,TRBJ2-5,TRBV10-3,CAISVGSLQEETQYF,TGTGCCATCAGTGTTGGGAGTCTGCAGGAAGAGACCCAGTACTTC
.,few,TRBJ2-5,TRBV9,CASSVEAAVETQYF,TGTGCCAGCAGCGTAGAGGCTGCGGTGGAGACCCAGTACTTC
.,many,TRBJ1-1,TRBV7-9,CASSLMGTTEAFF,TGTGCCAGCAGCTTAATGGGGACCACTGAAGCTTTCTTT
.,few,TRBJ2-7,TRBV28,CASSLDVVTYEQYF,TGTGCCAGCAGTTTGGACGTAGTCACCTACGAGCAGTACTTC
TRBD1,few,TRBJ1-5,TRBV20-1,CSARRTGNNQPQHF,TGCAGTGCTAGAAGGACAGGGAACAATCAGCCCCAGCATTTT
.,many,TRBJ2-2,TRBV12-3/TRBV12-4,CASRGGGSSTGELFF,TGTGCCAGCAGAGGCGGAGGTTCGAGCACCGGGGAGCTGTTTTTT
.,few,TRBJ1-6,TRBV20-1,CSAEGTNYNSPLHF,TGCAGTGCCGAGGGGACAAACTATAATTCACCCCTCCACTTT
TRBD1,many,TRBJ1-1,TRBV2,CASSEGWDRGTEAFF,TGTGCCAGCAGTGAAGGGTGGGACAGGGGAACTGAAGCTTTCTTT
.,few,TRBJ1-1,TRBV5-6,CASSLFTPQGNTEAFF,TGTGCCAGCAGCTTGTTTACCCCCCAGGGGAACACTGAAGCTTTCTTT
.,many,TRBJ1-4,TRBV3-1,CASSQERQSNEKLFF,TGTGCCAGCAGCCAAGAACGGCAGAGTAATGAAAAACTGTTTTTT
.,many,TRBJ2-5,TRBV7-2,CASSRGPSPLQETQYF,TGTGCCAGCAGCCGGGGGCCCAGCCCGCTGCAAGAGACCCAGTACTTC
.,.,TRBJ1-1,TRBV6-2/TRBV6-3,CASSYLQKYTEAFF,TGTGCCAGCAGTTACCTACAGAAGTACACTGAAGCTTTCTTT
TRBD1,many,TRBJ1-2,TRBV12-5,CASGPGGENGYTF,TGTGCTAGTGGACCAGGGGGCGAAAATGGCTACACCTTC
.,many,TRBJ2-7,TRBV7-9,CASSLVGGSYEQYF,TGTGCCAGCAGTCTCGTAGGGGGCTCCTACGAGCAGTACTTC
.,few,TRBJ2-2,TRBV6-1,CASTPGAGLWTGELFF,TGTGCCAGCACCCCAGGGGCGGGGCTGTGGACCGGGGAGCTGTTTTTT
.,.,TRBJ2-7,TRBV6-5,CASSYSRQRTTYEQYF,TGTGCCAGCAGTTACTCACGGCAGCGGACAACCTACGAGCAGTACTTC
.,many,TRBJ2-2,TRBV28,CASSLSGSTGELFF,TGTGCCAGCAGTTTGTCGGGGTCCACCGGGGAGCTGTTTTTT
TRBD1,few,TRBJ1-1,TRBV6-2/TRBV6-3,CASSPASGTGGTNTEAFF,TGTGCCAGCAGTCCCGCCTCCGGGACAGGCGGGACGAACACTGAAGCTTTCTTT
.,.,TRBJ2-5,TRBV4-1,CASSPGERDQETQYF,TGCGCCAGCAGCCCCGGGGAGCGGGACCAAGAGACCCAGTACTTC
.,many,TRBJ1-1,TRBV18,CASSPSSTVTEAFF,TGTGCCAGCTCACCATCTAGCACAGTCACTGAAGCTTTCTTT
TRBD1,few,TRBJ2-2,TRBV29-1,CSVPSTGLTGELFF,TGCAGCGTCCCTTCGACAGGGTTGACCGGGGAGCTGTTTTTT
.,few,TRBJ2-3,TRBV12-3/TRBV12-4,CASRFRAWSGVRDTQYF,TGTGCCAGCAGATTTAGAGCCTGGTCAGGGGTTCGAGATACGCAGTATTTT
.,.,TRBJ2-7,TRBV5-1,CASSLAPGTSSYEQYF,TGCGCCAGCAGCTTGGCCCCAGGGACCTCCTCCTACGAGCAGTACTTC
TRBD1,.,TRBJ1-4,TRBV7-3,CADRGLFEKLFF,TGTGCCGACAGGGGGTTATTCGAAAAACTGTTTTTT
TRBD2,.,TRBJ2-4,TRBV30,CAWTPGGRDKIQYF,TGTGCCTGGACCCCGGGGGGTCGCGATAAAATTCAGTACTTC
.,.,TRBJ2-7,TRBV7-8,CASSLARDQYYEQYF,TGTGCCAGCAGCTTAGCCCGGGACCAATACTACGAGCAGTACTTC
TRBD2,.,TRBJ2-5,TRBV20-1,CSARRGLAGGGAQYF,TGCAGTGCTAGACGGGGACTAGCGGGAGGAGGGGCCCAGTACTTC
.,few,TRBJ1-1,TRBV19,CASSPSWGAREAFF,TGTGCCAGTAGCCCCAGTTGGGGAGCGAGGGAAGCTTTCTTT
TRBD2,.,TRBJ2-4,TRBV9,CASSSRPGTSGRLAKNIQYF,TGTGCCAGCAGCTCAAGGCCAGGGACTAGCGGGAGGCTAGCCAAAAACATTCAGTACTTC
.,many,TRBJ2-7,TRBV2,CASSPRESGEQYF,TGTGCCAGCAGTCCCAGGGAGTCTGGCGAGCAGTACTTC
TRBD1,many,TRBJ2-5,TRBV20-1,CSARDTGGAETQYF,TGCAGTGCTAGAGATACAGGGGGCGCAGAGACCCAGTACTTC